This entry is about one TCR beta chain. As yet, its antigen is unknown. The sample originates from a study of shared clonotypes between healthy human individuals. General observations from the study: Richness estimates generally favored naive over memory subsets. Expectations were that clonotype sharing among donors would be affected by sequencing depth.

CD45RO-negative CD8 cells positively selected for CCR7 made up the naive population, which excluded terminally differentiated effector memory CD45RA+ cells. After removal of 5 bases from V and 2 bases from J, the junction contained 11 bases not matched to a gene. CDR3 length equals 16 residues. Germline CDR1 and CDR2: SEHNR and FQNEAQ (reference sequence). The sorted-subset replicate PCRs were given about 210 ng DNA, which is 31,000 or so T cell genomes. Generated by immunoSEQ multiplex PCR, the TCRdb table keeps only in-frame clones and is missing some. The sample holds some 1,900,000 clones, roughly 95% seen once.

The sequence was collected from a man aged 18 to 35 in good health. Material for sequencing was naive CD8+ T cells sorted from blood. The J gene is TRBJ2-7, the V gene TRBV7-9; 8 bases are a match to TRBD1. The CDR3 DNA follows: TGTGCCAGCAGCCCGACGACAGGGGCTCTTACCTACGAGCAGTACTTC. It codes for CASSPTTGALTYEQYF.